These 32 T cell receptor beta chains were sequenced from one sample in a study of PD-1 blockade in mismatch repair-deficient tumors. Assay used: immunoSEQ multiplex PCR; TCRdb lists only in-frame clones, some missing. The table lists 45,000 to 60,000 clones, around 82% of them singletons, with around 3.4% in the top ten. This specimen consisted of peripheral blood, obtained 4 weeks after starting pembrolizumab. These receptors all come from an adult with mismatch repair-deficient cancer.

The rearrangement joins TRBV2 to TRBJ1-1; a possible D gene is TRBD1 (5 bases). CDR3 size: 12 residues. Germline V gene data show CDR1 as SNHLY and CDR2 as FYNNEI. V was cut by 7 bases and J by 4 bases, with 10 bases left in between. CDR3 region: CASKGAGTEAFF. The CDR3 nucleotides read TGTGCCAGCAAAGGGGCGGGCACTGAAGCTTTCTTT.

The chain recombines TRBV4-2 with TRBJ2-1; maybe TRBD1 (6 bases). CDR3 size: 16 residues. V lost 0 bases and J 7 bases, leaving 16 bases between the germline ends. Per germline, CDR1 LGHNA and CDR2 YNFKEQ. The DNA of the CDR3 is TGTGCCAGCAGCCAAGATGGGATAGGGGGAAAGAATGAGCAGTTCTTC. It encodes CASSQDGIGGKNEQFF.

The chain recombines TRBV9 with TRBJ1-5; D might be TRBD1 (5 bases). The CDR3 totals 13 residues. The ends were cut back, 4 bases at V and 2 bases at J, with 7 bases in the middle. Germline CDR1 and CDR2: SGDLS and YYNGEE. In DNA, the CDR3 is TGTGCCAGCAGCTCGGGGGGCAATCAGCCCCAGCATTTT. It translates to CASSSGGNQPQHF.

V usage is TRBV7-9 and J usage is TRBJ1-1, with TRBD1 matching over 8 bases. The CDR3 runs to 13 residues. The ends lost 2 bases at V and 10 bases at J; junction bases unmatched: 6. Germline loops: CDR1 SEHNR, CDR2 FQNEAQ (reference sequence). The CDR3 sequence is CASSLFEDRAAFF. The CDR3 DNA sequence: TGTGCCAGCAGCTTATTTGAGGACAGGGCAGCTTTCTTT.

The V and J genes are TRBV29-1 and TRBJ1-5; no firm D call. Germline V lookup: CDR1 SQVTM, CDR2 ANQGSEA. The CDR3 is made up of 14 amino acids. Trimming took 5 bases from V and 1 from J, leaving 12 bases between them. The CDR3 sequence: CSVSEGGSNQPQHF. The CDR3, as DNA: TGCAGCGTTTCCGAGGGAGGCAGCAATCAGCCCCAGCATTTT.

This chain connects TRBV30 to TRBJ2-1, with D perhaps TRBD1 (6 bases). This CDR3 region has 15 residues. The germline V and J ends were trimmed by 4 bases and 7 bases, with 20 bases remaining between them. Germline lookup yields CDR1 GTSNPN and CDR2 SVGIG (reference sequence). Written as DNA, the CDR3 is TGTGCCTGGAAATCCCAGGGGTTAGGGAGAAATGAGCAGTTCTTC. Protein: CAWKSQGLGRNEQFF.

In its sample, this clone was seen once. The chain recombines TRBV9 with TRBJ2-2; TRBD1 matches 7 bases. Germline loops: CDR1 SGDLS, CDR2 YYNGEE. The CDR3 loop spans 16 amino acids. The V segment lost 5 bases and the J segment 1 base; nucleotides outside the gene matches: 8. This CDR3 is CASRAQGRQNTGELFF. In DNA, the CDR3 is TGTGCCAGCAGGGCACAGGGGCGACAGAACACCGGGGAGCTGTTTTTT.

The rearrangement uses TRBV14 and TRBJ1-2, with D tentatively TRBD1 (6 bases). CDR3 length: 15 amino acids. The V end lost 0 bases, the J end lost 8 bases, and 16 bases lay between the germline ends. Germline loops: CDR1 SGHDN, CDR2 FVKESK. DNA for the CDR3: TGTGCCAGCAGCCAAGATCTGGACAGCTCTATCGGCTACACCTTC. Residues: CASSQDLDSSIGYTF.

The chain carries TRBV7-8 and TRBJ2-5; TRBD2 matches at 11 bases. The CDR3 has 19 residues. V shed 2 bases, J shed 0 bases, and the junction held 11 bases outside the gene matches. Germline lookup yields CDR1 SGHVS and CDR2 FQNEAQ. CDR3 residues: CASSLLNWGTSGYQETQYF. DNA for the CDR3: TGTGCCAGCAGCTTATTAAACTGGGGGACTAGCGGATACCAAGAGACCCAGTACTTC.

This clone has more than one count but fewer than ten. The CDR3 bases are TGTGCCAGCAGTAGGGACAGCACAGATACGCAGTATTTT. Translating it yields CASSRDSTDTQYF. V gene TRBV2 combines with J gene TRBJ2-3; the D gene could be TRBD1 or TRBD2 (5 bases each). The V end lost 5 bases, the J end lost 0 bases, and 6 bases lay between the germline ends. CDR1 is SNHLY, CDR2 FYNNEI, per germline. The CDR3 consists of 13 residues.

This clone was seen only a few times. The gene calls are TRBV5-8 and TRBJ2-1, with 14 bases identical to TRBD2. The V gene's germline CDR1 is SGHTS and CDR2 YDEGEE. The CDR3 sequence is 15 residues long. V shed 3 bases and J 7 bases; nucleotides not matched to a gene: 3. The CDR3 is CASSSGTSGSNEQFF. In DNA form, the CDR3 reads TGTGCCAGCAGCTCCGGGACTAGCGGGAGTAATGAGCAGTTCTTC. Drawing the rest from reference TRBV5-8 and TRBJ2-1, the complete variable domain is EAGVTQSPTHLIKTRGQQATLRCSPISGHTSVYWYQQALGLGLQFLLWYDEGEERNRGNFPPRFSGRQFPNYSSELNVNALELEDSALYLCASSSGTSGSNEQFFGPGTRLTVL.

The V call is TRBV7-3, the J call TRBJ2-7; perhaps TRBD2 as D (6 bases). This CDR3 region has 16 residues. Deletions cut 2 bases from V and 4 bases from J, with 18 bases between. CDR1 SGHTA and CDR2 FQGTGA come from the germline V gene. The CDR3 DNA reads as TGTGCCAGCAGCTTAGACGGGAGAGGAGGTTTATACGAGCAGTACTTC. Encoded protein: CASSLDGRGGLYEQYF.

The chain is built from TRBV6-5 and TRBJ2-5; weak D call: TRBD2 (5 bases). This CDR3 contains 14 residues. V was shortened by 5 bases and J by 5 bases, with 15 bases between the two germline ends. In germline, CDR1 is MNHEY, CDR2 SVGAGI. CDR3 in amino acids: CASSGGRPWETQYF. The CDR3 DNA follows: TGTGCCAGCAGTGGAGGAAGACCCTGGGAGACCCAGTACTTC.

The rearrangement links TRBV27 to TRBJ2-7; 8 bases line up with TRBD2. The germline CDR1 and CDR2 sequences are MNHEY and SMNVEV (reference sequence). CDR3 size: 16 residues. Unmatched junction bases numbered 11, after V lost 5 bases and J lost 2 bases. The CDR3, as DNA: TGTGCCAGCAGTGCCTCGGGGGGGCGGGGGGCCTACGAGCAGTACTTC. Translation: CASSASGGRGAYEQYF.

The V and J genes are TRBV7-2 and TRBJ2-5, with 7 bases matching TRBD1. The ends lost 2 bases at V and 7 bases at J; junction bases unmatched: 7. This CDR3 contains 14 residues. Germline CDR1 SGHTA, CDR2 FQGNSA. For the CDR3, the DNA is TGTGCCAGCAGCTTACAGGGGGTGACGGCGACCCAGTACTTC. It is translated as CASSLQGVTATQYF.

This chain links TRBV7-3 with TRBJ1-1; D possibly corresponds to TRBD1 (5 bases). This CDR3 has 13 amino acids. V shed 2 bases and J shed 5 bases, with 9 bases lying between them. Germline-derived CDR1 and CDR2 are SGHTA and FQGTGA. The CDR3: CASSLFRETEAFF. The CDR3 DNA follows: TGTGCCAGCAGCTTATTCAGGGAGACTGAAGCTTTCTTT.

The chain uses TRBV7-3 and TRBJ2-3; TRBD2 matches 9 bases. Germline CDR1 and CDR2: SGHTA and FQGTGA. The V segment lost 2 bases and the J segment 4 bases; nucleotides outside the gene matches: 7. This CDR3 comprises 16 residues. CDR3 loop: CASSLYPAGGSDTQYF. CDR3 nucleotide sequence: TGTGCCAGCAGCTTATATCCAGCGGGAGGCTCAGATACGCAGTATTTT. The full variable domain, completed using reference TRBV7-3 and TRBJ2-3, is GAGVSQTPSNKVTEKGKYVELRCDPISGHTALYWYRQSLGQGPEFLIYFQGTGAADDSGLPNDRFFAVRPEGSVSTLKIQRTERGDSAVYLCASSLYPAGGSDTQYFGPGTRLTVL.

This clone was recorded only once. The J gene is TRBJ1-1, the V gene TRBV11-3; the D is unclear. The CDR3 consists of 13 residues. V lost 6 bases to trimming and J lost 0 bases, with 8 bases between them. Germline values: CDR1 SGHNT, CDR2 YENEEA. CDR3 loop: CASSPTVNTEAFF. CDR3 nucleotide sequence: TGTGCCAGCAGTCCCACAGTGAACACTGAAGCTTTCTTT.

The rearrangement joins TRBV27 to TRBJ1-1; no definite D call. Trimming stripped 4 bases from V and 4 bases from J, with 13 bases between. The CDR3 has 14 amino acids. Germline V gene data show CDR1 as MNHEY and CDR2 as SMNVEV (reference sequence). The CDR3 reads CASSSRPEGTEAFF. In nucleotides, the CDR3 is TGTGCCAGCAGTTCTCGACCCGAGGGCACTGAAGCTTTCTTT.

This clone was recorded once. CDR3 sequence (DNA): TGCGCCAGCAGCATACAAAGCCGACAACCTACTGAAGCTTTCTTT. Translating gives CASSIQSRQPTEAFF. The V call is TRBV5-1, the J call TRBJ1-1, with D uncertain. The CDR3 runs 15 residues. Germline loops: CDR1 SGHRS, CDR2 YFSETQ. The V and J ends lost 4 bases and 5 bases respectively, with 18 bases between them. The full variable domain, in which reference TRBV5-1 and TRBJ1-1 provide the parts outside the CDR3, is KAGVTQTPRYLIKTRGQQVTLSCSPISGHRSVSWYQQTPGQGLQFLFEYFSETQRNKGNFPGRFSGRQFSNSRSEMNVSTLELGDSALYLCASSIQSRQPTEAFFGQGTRLTVV.

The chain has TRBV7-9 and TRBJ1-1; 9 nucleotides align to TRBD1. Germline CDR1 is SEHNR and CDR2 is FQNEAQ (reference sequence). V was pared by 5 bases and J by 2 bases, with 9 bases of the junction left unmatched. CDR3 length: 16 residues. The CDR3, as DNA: TGTGCCAGCAGCCAACCGGGACAGGGTGATAACACTGAAGCTTTCTTT. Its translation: CASSQPGQGDNTEAFF. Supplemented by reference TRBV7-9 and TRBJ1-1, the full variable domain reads DTGVSQNPRHKITKRGQNVTFRCDPISEHNRLYWYRQTLGQGPEFLTYFQNEAQLEKSRLLSDRFSAERPKGSFSTLEIQRTEQGDSAMYLCASSQPGQGDNTEAFFGQGTRLTVV.

The CDR3 DNA is TGTGCCAGCAGTGATTCCCGGGTAGGGGGGAACACTGAAGCTTTCTTT. This encodes CASSDSRVGGNTEAFF. The chain employs TRBV6-1 and TRBJ1-1, with D maybe TRBD1 (6 bases). CDR1 is MNHNS and CDR2 is SASEGT in the germline V gene. V was pared by 3 bases and J by 1 base, with 15 bases between. The CDR3 length is 16 residues.

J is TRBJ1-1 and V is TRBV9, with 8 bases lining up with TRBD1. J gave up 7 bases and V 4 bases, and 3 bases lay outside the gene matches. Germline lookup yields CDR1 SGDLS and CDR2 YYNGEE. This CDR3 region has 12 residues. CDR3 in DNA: TGTGCCAGCAGCCTGACAGGGGTTGAAGCTTTCTTT. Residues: CASSLTGVEAFF.

The CDR3 loop is CASSFTVGGYEQYF. In nucleotides, the CDR3 is TGTGCCAGCAGCTTTACGGTCGGTGGCTACGAGCAGTACTTC. The chain uses TRBV7-2 and TRBJ2-7; D is uncertain. With 3 bases removed from V and 3 bases from J, the gap between germline ends came to 12 bases. The CDR3 contains 14 residues. Looked up from germline, CDR1 is SGHTA and CDR2 is FQGNSA.

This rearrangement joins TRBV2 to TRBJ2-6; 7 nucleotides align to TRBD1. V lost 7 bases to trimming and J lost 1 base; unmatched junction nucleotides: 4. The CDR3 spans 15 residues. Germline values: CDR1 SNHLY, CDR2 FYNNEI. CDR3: CASIDRVSGANVLTF. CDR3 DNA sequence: TGTGCCAGCATCGACAGGGTTTCTGGGGCCAACGTCCTGACTTTC. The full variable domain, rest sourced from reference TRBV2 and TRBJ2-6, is EPEVTQTPSHQVTQMGQEVILRCVPISNHLYFYWYRQILGQKVEFLVSFYNNEISEKSEIFDDQFSVERPDGSNFTLKIRSTKLEDSAMYFCASIDRVSGANVLTFGAGSRLTVL.

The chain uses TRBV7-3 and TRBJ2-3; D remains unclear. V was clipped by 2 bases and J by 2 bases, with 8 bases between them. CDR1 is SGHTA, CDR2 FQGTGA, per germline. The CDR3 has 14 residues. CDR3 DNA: TGTGCCAGCAGCTTAGAACCTGCCACAGATACGCAGTATTTT. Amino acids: CASSLEPATDTQYF. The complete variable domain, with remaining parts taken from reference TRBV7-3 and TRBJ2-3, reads GAGVSQTPSNKVTEKGKYVELRCDPISGHTALYWYRQSLGQGPEFLIYFQGTGAADDSGLPNDRFFAVRPEGSVSTLKIQRTERGDSAVYLCASSLEPATDTQYFGPGTRLTVL.

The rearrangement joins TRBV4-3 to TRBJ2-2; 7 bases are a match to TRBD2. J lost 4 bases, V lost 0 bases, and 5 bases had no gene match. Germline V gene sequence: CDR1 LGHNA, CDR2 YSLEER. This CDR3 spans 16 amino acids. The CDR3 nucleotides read TGCGCCAGCAGCCAAGAGGCGGCTAGCGGCACCGGGGAGCTGTTTTTT. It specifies CASSQEAASGTGELFF.

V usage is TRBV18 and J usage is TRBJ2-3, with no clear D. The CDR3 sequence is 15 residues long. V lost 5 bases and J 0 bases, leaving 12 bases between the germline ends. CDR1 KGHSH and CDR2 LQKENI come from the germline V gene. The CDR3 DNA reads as TGTGCCAGCTCAACAAGCTACATTAGCACAGATACGCAGTATTTT. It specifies CASSTSYISTDTQYF.

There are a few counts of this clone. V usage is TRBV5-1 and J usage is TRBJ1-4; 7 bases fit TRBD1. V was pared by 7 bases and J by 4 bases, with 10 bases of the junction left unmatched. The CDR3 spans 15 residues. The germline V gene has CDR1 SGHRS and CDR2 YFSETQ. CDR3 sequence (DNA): TGCGCCAGCTGCCCTCAGGGGGGTTATAATGAAAAACTGTTTTTT. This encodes CASCPQGGYNEKLFF.

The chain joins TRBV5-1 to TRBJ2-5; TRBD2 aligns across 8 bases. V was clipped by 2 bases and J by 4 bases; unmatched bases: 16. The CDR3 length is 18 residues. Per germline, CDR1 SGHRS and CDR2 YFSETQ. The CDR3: CASSFMSLASGLGETQYF. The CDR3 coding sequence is TGCGCCAGCAGCTTTATGTCATTGGCTAGCGGGTTGGGAGAGACCCAGTACTTC.

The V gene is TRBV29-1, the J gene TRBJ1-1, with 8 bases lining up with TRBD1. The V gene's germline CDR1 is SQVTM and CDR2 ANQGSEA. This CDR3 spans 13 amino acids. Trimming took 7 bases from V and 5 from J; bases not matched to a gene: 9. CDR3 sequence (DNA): TGCAGCGCTATGGGACAGGCGGGGACTGAAGCTTTCTTT. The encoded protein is CSAMGQAGTEAFF.

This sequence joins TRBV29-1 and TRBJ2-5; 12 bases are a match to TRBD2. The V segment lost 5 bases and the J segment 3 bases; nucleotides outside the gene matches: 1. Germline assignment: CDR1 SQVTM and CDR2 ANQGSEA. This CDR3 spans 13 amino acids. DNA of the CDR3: TGCAGCGTTCGACTAGCGGGAGAAGAGACCCAGTACTTC. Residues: CSVRLAGEETQYF.